The subject of this entry is one T cell receptor (beta chain). These data come from a study of technical replicates of blood from a few donors. Germline V CDR1 and CDR2: LGHNA, YNFKEQ. The CDR3 spans 15 residues. J lost 4 bases, V lost 4 bases, and 4 bases had no gene match. Assay used: immunoSEQ multiplex PCR; TCRdb lists only in-frame clones, some missing. The sample lists about 59,000 clones, 90% to 95% occurring once. The chain combines TRBV4-2 with TRBJ2-1; 10 bases line up with TRBD2. The clonotype originates from a human donor in good health. Some clones in this sample may be carry-over from other donors' samples. The sequenced sample was PBMCs. The CDR3 here is CASSRGLAEYNEQFF. As DNA, the CDR3 is TGTGCCAGCAGCCGAGGACTAGCGGAGTACAATGAGCAGTTCTTC.